Each of the 19 T cell receptor beta chains below was sequenced from the same sample in a study of shared clonotypes between healthy human individuals. CD45RO-negative cells were positively selected for CCR7, leaving out terminally differentiated effector memory CD45RA+ cells. TCRdb's copy holds only in-frame clones and misses some; the assay was immunoSEQ multiplex PCR. The sample carries about 2.2 million clones, roughly 91% recorded once. The sequencing sample was made of naive CD8+ T cells from PBMCs. These receptors were taken from a man aged 18 to 29 in good health. Some clones in this sample may be carry-over from other donors' samples.

V and J are TRBV7-2 and TRBJ2-7, with D tentatively TRBD2 (5 bases). The germline V gene has CDR1 SGHTA and CDR2 FQGNSA. The CDR3 has 14 residues. With 5 bases removed from V and 3 bases from J, the gap between germline ends came to 14 bases. CDR3 sequence (DNA): TGTGCCAGCAGCCCACGACCGGGGTTCTACGAGCAGTACTTC. Residues: CASSPRPGFYEQYF.

The chain carries TRBV30 and TRBJ2-7; D is uncertain. Between the trimmed V and J ends, which lost 5 bases and 0 bases, there was a span of 11 bases. The CDR3 has 13 residues. The V gene's germline CDR1 is GTSNPN and CDR2 SVGIG (reference sequence). CDR3 DNA sequence: TGTGCCTGGGCGTATTCTTACTCCTACGAGCAGTACTTC. Amino acid sequence: CAWAYSYSYEQYF.

This clone has a handful of counts. This rearrangement joins TRBV5-6 to TRBJ1-3; unclear D gene. V lost 3 bases and J 0 bases, leaving 10 bases between the germline ends. The CDR3 is 15 residues long. CDR1 is SGHDT and CDR2 is YYEEEE in the germline V gene. CDR3 in amino acids: CASSSGSSSGNTIYF. CDR3 DNA sequence: TGTGCCAGCAGCTCGGGAAGCAGCTCTGGAAACACCATATATTTT.

The chain employs TRBV6-5 and TRBJ2-3; no firm D call. The germline V gene encodes CDR1 MNHEY and CDR2 SVGAGI. The CDR3 loop spans 12 amino acids. Trimming took 8 bases from V and 2 from J, leaving 8 bases between them. The CDR3 protein is CASGEDTDTQYF. The CDR3 DNA sequence: TGTGCCAGCGGAGAAGACACAGATACGCAGTATTTT.

The gene calls are TRBV15 and TRBJ2-4; D not resolved. Trimming cost V 0 bases and J 6 bases, with 18 bases left between them. The CDR3 has 17 amino acids. The V gene's germline CDR1 is LNHNV and CDR2 YYDKDF (reference sequence). CDR3 sequence: CATSRDQLAWVGNIQYF. The DNA of the CDR3 is TGTGCCACCAGCAGAGATCAGTTGGCGTGGGTGGGAAACATTCAGTACTTC.

The CDR3 is CASSLRLAGERHEQYF. The CDR3 coding sequence is TGTGCCAGCAGCTTAAGACTAGCGGGAGAAAGGCACGAGCAGTACTTC. The V call is TRBV7-6, the J call TRBJ2-7; 12 positions agree with TRBD2. The germline CDR1 and CDR2 sequences are SGHVS and FNYEAQ. V was clipped by 2 bases and J by 5 bases; unmatched bases: 7. The length of the CDR3 is 16 residues.

The chain recombines TRBV30 with TRBJ1-1, with D hard to call. Trimming shortened V by 4 bases and J by 0 bases, and 6 bases separated the two germline ends. There are 12 residues in the CDR3. The germline gives CDR1 GTSNPN, CDR2 SVGIG (reference sequence). CDR3 region: CAWKALNTEAFF. In nucleotides, the CDR3 is TGTGCCTGGAAGGCGTTGAACACTGAAGCTTTCTTT.

The sample holds one count of this clone. This chain links TRBV27 with TRBJ1-2, with TRBD1 matching 7 bases. Unmatched junction bases numbered 4, after V lost 1 base and J lost 8 bases. The CDR3 has 13 residues. CDR1 and CDR2 from the germline V gene are MNHEY and SMNVEV (reference sequence). The CDR3 here is CASSLLTGEGYTF. CDR3 in DNA: TGTGCCAGCAGTTTATTAACAGGGGAAGGCTACACCTTC.

Of note for this clone: Other DNA sequences in the sample encode the same CDR3. The chain couples TRBV28 to TRBJ1-1; no clear D gene. Germline-derived CDR1 and CDR2 are MDHEN and SYDVKM. This CDR3 region has 11 residues. V dropped 6 bases and J dropped 5 bases, with 7 bases sitting between them. DNA for the CDR3: TGTGCCAGCAGCCCGGGGACTGAAGCTTTCTTT. It encodes CASSPGTEAFF.

The chain uses TRBV4-1 and TRBJ2-5; TRBD2 might be the D (6 bases). Near its end, the DNA agrees better with TRBJ2-7, so the J call may be wrong. Germline-derived CDR1 and CDR2 are MGHRA and YSYEKL. CDR3 size: 13 residues. The CDR3 sequence: CASSQFGAGEQYF. The DNA of the CDR3 is TGCGCCAGCAGCCAATTTGGAGCGGGCGAGCAGTACTTC.

This clone appeared a few times. As DNA, the CDR3 is TGTGCCAGCAGCTCAAGGGACAGGGGTGACAATGAGCAGTTCTTC. It codes for CASSSRDRGDNEQFF. The genes are TRBV7-9 and TRBJ2-1; 10 bases agree with TRBD1. The V gene end was trimmed by 4 bases and the J gene end by 5 bases; junction bases not matched to a gene: 5. The CDR3 spans 15 residues. Germline lookup yields CDR1 SEHNR and CDR2 FQNEAQ (reference sequence).

This clone was seen just once. The sample has other DNA sequences that encode this CDR3 too. The chain links TRBV28 to TRBJ2-7; no clear D gene. The CDR3 has 12 residues. Germline CDR1 and CDR2: MDHEN and SYDVKM. V was cut by 3 bases and J by 2 bases, with 5 bases left in between. The CDR3 nucleotides are TGTGCCAGCAGTTTTCAGACCTACGAGCAGTACTTC. As protein: CASSFQTYEQYF.

The chain joins TRBV6-5 to TRBJ2-1; the D gene is possibly TRBD2 (5 bases). The germline V gene encodes CDR1 MNHEY and CDR2 SVGAGI. Trimming stripped 5 bases from V and 4 bases from J, with 9 bases between. CDR3 length: 13 residues. The CDR3 DNA is TGTGCCAGCAGTCCGGGATTATACAATGAGCAGTTCTTC. It yields the protein CASSPGLYNEQFF.

The chain combines TRBV2 with TRBJ2-1; 9 nucleotides agree with TRBD1. The CDR3 is 15 residues long. J gave up 4 bases and V 6 bases, and 7 bases lay outside the gene matches. Germline CDR1 and CDR2: SNHLY and FYNNEI. CDR3 amino acids: CASRTGTGPYNEQFF. The DNA for the CDR3 is TGTGCCAGCAGGACCGGGACAGGGCCGTACAATGAGCAGTTCTTC.

V and J are TRBV29-1 and TRBJ2-7; 7 positions match TRBD1. Trimming cost V 7 bases and J 7 bases; bases outside gene matches: 13. This CDR3 has 13 amino acids. Germline loops: CDR1 SQVTM, CDR2 ANQGSEA. The CDR3 loop reads CSARTGPIREQYF. The CDR3 DNA follows: TGCAGCGCCCGGACAGGCCCAATTAGGGAGCAGTACTTC.

This chain joins TRBV10-2 and TRBJ1-1; D not certain. This CDR3 is built from 12 residues. V was clipped by 7 bases and J by 4 bases, with 10 bases between them. Germline V gene sequence: CDR1 WSHSY, CDR2 SAAADI. The CDR3 DNA reads as TGCGCCAGCACCTGGGGAAGCACTGAAGCTTTCTTT. Encoded protein: CASTWGSTEAFF.

This clone was seen only once. The CDR3 reads CASSFSSAHGYTF. DNA for the CDR3: TGTGCCAGCAGCTTTAGCTCCGCCCATGGCTACACCTTC. V usage is TRBV7-9 and J usage is TRBJ1-2; D call uncertain. Germline assignment: CDR1 SEHNR and CDR2 FQNEAQ (reference sequence). The CDR3 extends over 13 amino acids. Trimming removed 3 bases from V and 6 bases from J, with 11 bases in between.

This chain links TRBV19 with TRBJ2-7; D is possibly TRBD2 (6 bases). Trimming cost V 4 bases and J 2 bases, with 12 bases left between them. CDR3 size: 14 residues. Germline assignment: CDR1 LNHDA and CDR2 SQIVND (reference sequence). For the CDR3, the DNA is TGTGCCAGTAGTAAGGAGGGAATACCCTACGAGCAGTACTTC. Protein sequence: CASSKEGIPYEQYF.

Worth noting for this clone: The sample contains more than one DNA sequence encoding this CDR3. The V and J genes are TRBV4-3 and TRBJ2-7; 10 bases match TRBD1. The CDR3 is made up of 14 amino acids. Germline-derived CDR1 and CDR2 are LGHNA and YSLEER. The V gene end was trimmed by 4 bases and the J gene end by 2 bases; junction bases not matched to a gene: 2. The CDR3 region is CASSPGTGAYEQYF. The DNA of the CDR3 is TGCGCCAGCAGCCCAGGGACAGGGGCCTACGAGCAGTACTTC.